This TCR beta chain appears in the sequencing data of a study of cytomegalovirus exposure and HLA in healthy donors (dated by TCRdb to the late 2010s). Turning to the overall study: In an earlier analysis of roughly 500 of the donors, 276 Gb of sequence data and 100 million or so unique TCR beta sequences from about 190 million T cells were reported. An early release that covered about 640 HLA-typed donors contained about 300 gigabases of sequencing data and around 85 million unique TCR sequences. Of the approximately 400 genotyped donors, approximately 83% fell in the genetic ancestry cluster associated with self-reported Caucasian donors. The study was designed to test whether signatures of past pathogen exposure could be identified by cataloging public T cell receptors. The study used immunosequencing to profile the T cell repertoires of several hundred subjects and linked those repertoires to cytomegalovirus serostatus. A separate validation cohort of some 130 different subjects was used in addition to the roughly 720-subject first cohort. High-throughput TCR immunosequencing, statistical association of individual TCRs with disease status, and machine learning were combined to predict cytomegalovirus infection status. To study patterns of TCR occurrence, a later analysis re-analyzed previously published TCR beta repertoires from hundreds of donors and added high-resolution HLA genotyping. Rather than drawing on any new phenotypic data, the later analysis identified candidate immune exposures from TCR beta sequences and the way those sequences occurred across donors. In an earlier analysis of over 550 of the donors, high-throughput TCR beta sequencing was used to judge whether each TCR beta V gene segment behaved as functional or pseudogenic. Alongside the repertoire data, information on donor age, sex, ethnicity and CMV serostatus was compiled. Genome-wide SNP genotypes for about three fifths of the 666 donors were used in a later genetic analysis, which treated that subset as a discovery cohort. Every repertoire in the discovery cohort had been generated on one and the same sequencing platform. Class I and class II HLA loci were covered by the typing at four-digit resolution. The number of typed donors differed by locus: roughly 629-630 for A, B, C, DRB1 and DQB1; some 500 for DQA1; roughly 600 for DPA1; and around 490 for DPB1. About five DR-DQ haplotypes were treated as single units for association and clustering because of strong linkage in the cohort. On average, about 200,000 unique TCR beta nucleotide sequences were sequenced per donor among a few hundred genotyped donors of the cohort, with around 19% of those sequences being non-productive.

There are 12 amino acids in the CDR3, from cysteine to phenylalanine inclusive. The retained sequence is limited to the CDR3, 36 bases, with the frame set at the first base. As encoded in the germline V gene, CDR1 is MDHEN while CDR2 is SYDVKM. The junction shows trimming of 6 bases on V and 7 bases on J, plus 9 bases between the germline ends. Details on this clone: What this receptor recognizes is not known. Within one base of it there is no much larger clone, and no base qualities were kept.

Receptor libraries were prepared by the immunoSEQ multiplex PCR assay. The multiplex PCR relied on a mix of 60 forward primers for TCR Vbeta segments and 13 reverse primers for TCR Jbeta segments. The CDR3 region of rearranged TCR beta genes was amplified from genomic DNA with a multiplex PCR assay. The amplified TCR beta libraries were sequenced on the Illumina HiSeq System as 87-base-pair reads. The paper's processing steps were these. A later analysis counted about 80 million unique TCR beta chains across the 666 repertoires, and 9 million to 14 million of these chains were shared by at least two donors. Raw reads were error-corrected and collapsed into unique sequences with a nearest-neighbor algorithm that merged closely related sequences to remove PCR and sequencing errors. CDR3 sequences were aligned to IMGT reference sequences to assign V, D and J gene segments. Each retained sequence needed at least a six-nucleotide match to both a V gene segment and a J gene segment. A rearrangement was called productive if the CDR3 had no stop codons and remained in frame with V and J, and every other rearrangement was called non-productive. Following IMGT convention, CDR3 was defined as the stretch from the second conserved V-encoded cysteine up to the conserved J-encoded phenylalanine. The earlier analysis of 587 of the donors excluded any sequence lacking an unambiguous match to a single V gene segment. In an earlier analysis of about 590 of the donors, a V segment was called functional when productive rearrangements were above 56.7%, and segregating when the standard deviation between donors exceeded 5%. A statistical classification framework was built to diagnose cytomegalovirus status from the catalog of TCR beta chain sequences. In a later analysis, V and J genes were assigned by comparing TCR nucleotide sequences against IMGT/GENE-DB human TR gene sequences. In a later analysis, CDR3 sequences and most-parsimonious VDJ recombination scenarios were assigned using the TCRdist pipeline. In a later analysis, every TCR beta chain was defined by the combination of its CDR3 amino acid sequence and its V-gene family, and reads without a unique V-gene family were dropped. As a way to deal with suspected cross-contamination and a sequencing artifact, a later analysis dropped nearly 600 nucleotide sequences that were highly shared and had low generation probability. In a later analysis, a clonal expansion index for each public chain was calculated from normalized within-repertoire ranks of inferred template counts. In a later analysis, generation probabilities were computed with a VDJ recombination model fitted to out-of-frame rearrangements, and the resulting probabilities were checked against IGoR. A later analysis scored TCR-TCR, TCR-HLA and TCR-CMV co-occurrence with hypergeometric tests, applying a repertoire-size bias correction to TCR pairs. A later analysis estimated false discovery rates by permuting HLA or CMV assignments 20 times. In a later analysis, co-occurring TCRs were grouped using DBSCAN, with TCRdist sequence similarity added in when clustering inside HLA-allele-positive subsets. Repertoires with fewer than 30,000 or more than 120,000 public chains, plus five repertoires with anomalous nucleotide sharing, were excluded from co-occurrence clustering. TCRdb retrieved this table from immuneACCESS and kept in-frame rearrangements only. Not all clones are present; in checked studies, unresolved V genes account for under half, and no reason is known for the remainder. V, J and clone size reflect that table, while D and trimming were determined from the DNA. This sample gives 120,000 to 150,000 clones in total; around 65% of them show up just once. The ten largest clones capture 2.5% to 3.5% of the sample.

The cohort comprised fewer than 700 healthy bone marrow donors. At the time of sampling, all cohort members were nominally healthy, though unrecorded immune exposures were likely present. The donor tested CMV seropositive and was one of the 289 seropositive cohort members. A peripheral blood sample was collected from each donor, and TCR beta sequencing was performed on peripheral blood mononuclear cells. Genomic DNA was extracted from the blood cell samples with the Qiagen DNeasy Blood Extraction Kit. Broad study findings and their caveats: In a later genetic analysis, a missense DCLRE1C variant was associated with V-gene and J-gene trimming of TCR beta chains, and the association was replicated in an independent cohort. A later analysis reported that several top co-occurrence clusters appeared linked to parvovirus B19, influenza, CMV and Epstein-Barr virus. The authors suggested that the approach could potentially be generalized to other disease states and immunological phenotypes. In a later genetic analysis, fewer N-insertions in productive TCRs were reported among donors in an Asian-associated ancestry cluster than the roughly 700-donor mean. Broadly in line with IMGT annotations, most TCR beta V segments showed up in productive rearrangements about 87% or about 30% of the time in an earlier analysis of a few hundred of the donors. Linkage disequilibrium might explain the correlated functional status among segregating V segments, but an unknown experimental factor could not be ruled out. A further reported finding was that TCR beta sequences accurately predicted the HLA-A and HLA-B alleles for most subjects in the first cohort. The study gave a list of over 150 TCR beta chains associated with cytomegalovirus. A later analysis found that TCR association rates varied across HLA loci, with DRB1 alleles showing the most associated TCRs and HLA-C alleles the fewest. Most TCR sequences were seen in very few donors, while some public TCRs were found in many individuals. This cohort had only TCR beta chains sequenced, and the lack of alpha or paired-chain data limited which features could be detected. In vitro tests confirmed that a few of the cytomegalovirus-associated TCR beta chains recognize cytomegalovirus antigens. Because counts were too low, roughly 16 rarely observed V segments, including chromosome 9 orphons, were left out of the earlier analysis of 500 to 750 of the donors. Immune exposure information for the cohort was limited to CMV serostatus. In both the original and validation cohorts, the classifier was reported to diagnose cytomegalovirus status with high specificity and sensitivity. A later analysis associated 16,951 TCR beta sequences with specific HLA alleles at a false discovery rate of 0.05. Presence/absence analyses assumed roughly uniform sequencing depth across donors, an assumption that may not hold. According to a later analysis, most CMV-associated TCR beta chains appeared to be HLA-restricted, and the HLA associations seemed to be driven largely by CMV exposure. Because HLA typing was missing for some donors at each locus, association tests included only the typed subset. A cluster of highly shared sequence variants was judged likely to represent a technical artifact of the sequencing pipeline. A later analysis found that HLA-associated TCR beta chains were more clonally expanded and had lower generation probabilities than equally common non-associated chains. When HLA alleles, especially DR and DQ, strongly co-occurred, attributing TCR associations to individual alleles was difficult. Some IMGT-functional V segments, including TRBV6-2 and TRBV6-3, could not be distinguished by the 87-base-pair reads and were therefore excluded.

This clonotype originated in a woman aged 25 to 39 in good health and CMV-seropositive. The V and J genes are TRBV28 and TRBJ1-4, with a tentative D gene TRBD1 over 6 matching bases. The material sequenced was PBMCs. The CDR3 has the sequence CASSSDSEKLFF. In nucleotides, the sequence is TGTGCCAGCAGCTCGGACAGTGAAAAACTGTTTTTT.